Shown below are 20 T cell receptor beta chains from a single sample sequenced in a study of CD8 T cells in ankylosing spondylitis. TCRdb re-analysed the 5' RACE reads in MiXCR, keeping a single row per CDR3 protein. The table includes fewer than 750,000 distinct CDR3 sequences, around 17% detected once. Study-level findings and limits: Characteristic, it appeared, of ankylosing spondylitis blood was a TCR beta motif of 7 or 8 highly homologous variants.

No cognate antigen is known for these TCRs. The sample consisted of blood, either unsorted or a sorted T cell fraction (not recorded which). All receptors come from a male donor with ankylosing spondylitis.

This chain connects TRBV7-9 to TRBJ2-1; D perhaps matches TRBD1 (5 bases). Looked up from germline, CDR1 is SEHNR and CDR2 is FQNEAQ (reference sequence). Trimming took 3 bases from V and 7 from J, leaving 16 bases between them. The CDR3 is made up of 15 amino acids. The CDR3 reads CASSFHGAETNEQFF. The CDR3 nucleotides are TGTGCCAGCAGCTTCCATGGGGCCGAAACTAATGAGCAGTTCTTC. Together with reference TRBV7-9 and TRBJ2-1, the CDR3 gives the full variable domain: DTGVSQNPRHKITKRGQNVTFRCDPISEHNRLYWYRQTLGQGPEFLTYFQNEAQLEKSRLLSDRFSAERPKGSFSTLEIQRTEQGDSAMYLCASSFHGAETNEQFFGPGTRLTVL.

This clonotype has just a few counts. V and J are TRBV7-8 and TRBJ2-7, with D tentatively TRBD1 (5 bases). V lost 5 bases to trimming and J lost 6 bases, with 17 bases between them. Germline V lookup: CDR1 SGHVS, CDR2 FQNEAQ. The CDR3 contains 14 residues. The CDR3: CASSPNTRDLEQYF. The CDR3 DNA follows: TGTGCCAGCAGCCCTAACACCAGGGATCTCGAGCAGTACTTC. Looking up the rest from reference TRBV7-8 and TRBJ2-7 gives the full variable domain: GAGVSQSPRYKVAKRGQDVALRCDPISGHVSLFWYQQALGQGPEFLTYFQNEAQLDKSGLPSDRFFAERPEGSVSTLKIQRTQQEDSAVYLCASSPNTRDLEQYFGPGTRLTVT.

This clonotype was found a few times. The chain couples TRBV5-1 to TRBJ2-7, with 11 nucleotides matching TRBD1. This CDR3 has 16 residues. The germline CDR1 and CDR2 sequences are SGHRS and YFSETQ. Trimming removed 5 bases from V and 2 bases from J; junction bases left unmatched: 9. DNA of the CDR3: TGCGCCAGCAGTAGGACAGGGGGCATCTCGGCCTACGAGCAGTACTTC. Translated: CASSRTGGISAYEQYF.

V is TRBV20-1 and J is TRBJ2-3; TRBD2 might be the D (6 bases). V lost 6 bases to trimming and J lost 1 base, with 20 bases between them. The CDR3 is made up of 16 amino acids. Germline loops: CDR1 DFQATT, CDR2 SNEGSKA (reference sequence). CDR3 amino acids: CSADPTGLPGTDTQYF. The DNA for the CDR3 is TGCAGTGCCGATCCAACGGGACTCCCTGGCACAGATACGCAGTATTTT.

The V call is TRBV20-1, the J call TRBJ2-1; TRBD1 agrees at 7 bases. CDR1 is DFQATT and CDR2 is SNEGSKA in the germline V gene (reference sequence). The length of the CDR3 is 12 residues. V gave up 4 bases and J gave up 4 bases; unmatched junction bases: 1. CDR3 bases: TGCAGTGCTACGGGACAGTACAATGAGCAGTTCTTC. Its protein is CSATGQYNEQFF.

This chain links TRBV28 with TRBJ2-1, with D possibly matching TRBD2 (5 bases). The germline V and J ends were trimmed by 6 bases and 3 bases, with 24 bases remaining between them. Germline CDR1 and CDR2: MDHEN and SYDVKM. The CDR3 has 18 residues. The CDR3 sequence: CASSSLYPRSGVYNEQFF. The CDR3 region has the DNA TGTGCCAGCAGCTCGCTTTACCCGCGGTCCGGGGTCTACAATGAGCAGTTCTTC.

The chain joins TRBV4-1 to TRBJ2-1; D not resolved. The germline gives CDR1 MGHRA, CDR2 YSYEKL. V lost 4 bases, J lost 6 bases, and 13 bases lay in between. The CDR3 length is 14 residues. DNA for the CDR3: TGCGCCAGCAGCCCCGGGCTCCTAGGCAATGAGCAGTTCTTC. The encoded protein is CASSPGLLGNEQFF.

The rearrangement joins TRBV9 to TRBJ2-1; D unclear. This CDR3 has 13 amino acids. V was clipped by 0 bases and J by 5 bases, with 6 bases between them. Germline loops: CDR1 SGDLS, CDR2 YYNGEE. Here the CDR3 reads CASSVGVDNEQFF. The CDR3 DNA is TGTGCCAGCAGCGTAGGGGTCGACAATGAGCAGTTCTTC.

This clonotype came up a few times. V and J are TRBV12-3 or TRBV12-4 and TRBJ2-4; 10 nucleotides align to TRBD2. The CDR3 spans 13 residues. Trimming took 5 bases from V and 13 from J; bases not matched to a gene: 8. The CDR3 is CASSSGGGISQYF. CDR3 in DNA: TGTGCCAGCAGTAGCGGGGGGGGGATTTCACAGTACTTC.

The gene calls are TRBV6-1 and TRBJ1-1; a weak D match, TRBD1 (6 bases). Germline V gene sequence: CDR1 MNHNS, CDR2 SASEGT. Trimming removed 6 bases from V and 1 base from J, with 12 bases in between. This CDR3 is built from 14 residues. DNA for the CDR3: TGTGCCAGCAGGGAACAGGGCGCGAACACTGAAGCTTTCTTT. This sequence encodes CASREQGANTEAFF.

This clonotype came up a few times. The chain combines TRBV5-1 with TRBJ1-2, with 9 bases aligning to TRBD1. CDR1 and CDR2 (germline): SGHRS, YFSETQ. The CDR3 contains 15 residues. J lost 8 bases, V lost 4 bases, and 12 bases had no gene match. The CDR3 DNA reads as TGCGCCAGCAGCCTCGCGGCCGGGACAGGGATCGGCTACACCTTC. It specifies CASSLAAGTGIGYTF.

This clonotype was counted a few times. The chain links TRBV6-6 to TRBJ2-1, with D perhaps matching TRBD1 (5 bases). V dropped 6 bases and J dropped 5 bases, with 8 bases sitting between them. CDR3 size: 12 residues. CDR1 and CDR2 (germline): MNHNY, SVGAGI (reference sequence). The CDR3 spells CASRWTNNEQFF. In DNA form, the CDR3 reads TGTGCCAGCAGGTGGACAAACAATGAGCAGTTCTTC.

This sequence joins TRBV3-1 and TRBJ1-1, with D perhaps TRBD1 (6 bases). CDR1 is LGHDT and CDR2 is YNNKEL in the germline V gene (reference sequence). V was cut by 4 bases and J by 0 bases, with 18 bases left in between. The CDR3 runs 17 residues. CDR3 nucleotide sequence: TGTGCCAGCAGCCGTCAAAGGGGGACGGGAATGAACACTGAAGCTTTCTTT. It is translated as CASSRQRGTGMNTEAFF.

The chain couples TRBV29-1 to TRBJ1-1, with D possibly TRBD1 on 5 matching bases. The germline gives CDR1 SQVTM, CDR2 ANQGSEA. This CDR3 has 12 amino acids. The ends were cut back, 6 bases at V and 8 bases at J, with 16 bases in the middle. The CDR3 DNA sequence: TGCAGCGTGGGGGGGAGGCATAACGAAGCTTTCTTT. It codes for CSVGGRHNEAFF.

The chain recombines TRBV6-1 with TRBJ2-3; 8 nucleotides agree with TRBD2. The CDR3 length is 16 residues. Germline CDR1 is MNHNS and CDR2 is SASEGT. With 2 bases clipped from V and 1 base from J, the junction kept 5 bases outside the gene matches. The CDR3 sequence: CASSESSGGGTDTQYF. The CDR3 region has the DNA TGTGCCAGCAGTGAAAGTTCCGGGGGGGGCACAGATACGCAGTATTTT.

CDR3 sequence: CASSYALQGGTYEQYF. For the CDR3, the DNA is TGTGCCAGCAGTTACGCTTTACAGGGAGGTACCTACGAGCAGTACTTC. The V gene is TRBV6-5, the J gene TRBJ2-7; possibly TRBD1 or TRBD2 for D (6 bases each). Trimming took off 2 bases at V and 2 bases at J, with 16 bases between the two ends. The CDR3 is 16 residues long. Germline-derived CDR1 and CDR2 are MNHEY and SVGAGI.

V and J are TRBV9 and TRBJ2-3; D ambiguous. The CDR3 sequence is 14 residues long. The germline CDR1 and CDR2 sequences are SGDLS and YYNGEE. V was cut by 0 bases and J by 2 bases, with 7 bases left in between. CDR3 in amino acids: CASSVEGNTDTQYF. The CDR3 region has the DNA TGTGCCAGCAGCGTAGAAGGGAACACAGATACGCAGTATTTT. Drawing the rest from reference TRBV9 and TRBJ2-3, the complete variable domain is DSGVTQTPKHLITATGQRVTLRCSPRSGDLSVYWYQQSLDQGLQFLIQYYNGEERAKGNILERFSAQQFPDLHSELNLSSLELGDSALYFCASSVEGNTDTQYFGPGTRLTVL.

In this sample, this clonotype turned up a few times. The chain carries TRBV4-1 and TRBJ2-7; D is ambiguous. Trimming took off 0 bases at V and 3 bases at J, with 6 bases between the two ends. The CDR3 is made up of 13 amino acids. Germline values: CDR1 MGHRA, CDR2 YSYEKL. Here the CDR3 reads CASSQDGNYEQYF. As DNA, the CDR3 is TGCGCCAGCAGCCAAGATGGGAACTACGAGCAGTACTTC.

The genes are TRBV12-3 or TRBV12-4 and TRBJ2-5, with 9 bases identical to TRBD1. V shed 7 bases, J shed 6 bases, and the junction held 9 bases outside the gene matches. The CDR3 covers 14 residues. The CDR3 is CASKAGQGLQTQYF. The CDR3 DNA reads as TGTGCCAGCAAGGCGGGACAGGGCTTACAGACCCAGTACTTC.

This clonotype was seen more than once but under ten times. The chain recombines TRBV6-5 with TRBJ2-1; 7 bases are a match to TRBD1. The junction had 5 bases not matched to a gene; V was cut back by 2 bases and J by 7 bases. This CDR3 contains 14 residues. Germline lookup yields CDR1 MNHEY and CDR2 SVGAGI. CDR3 coding DNA: TGTGCCAGCAGTTACACGGGACAGAGAAATGAGCAGTTCTTC. It encodes CASSYTGQRNEQFF.